The 26 T cell receptor beta chains below were found in one sample sequenced in a study of blood T cell repertoires in COVID-19. Profiled with immunoSEQ multiplex PCR; TCRdb holds only in-frame clones, not every one. The data show under 250,000 clones, roughly 91% seen once. The sequenced material came from PBMCs or T cells enriched from blood (not recorded which). These receptors came from a woman in her 30s with acute COVID-19.

The J gene is TRBJ1-1, the V gene TRBV6-6, with D unclear. V lost 2 bases to trimming and J lost 0 bases, with 10 bases between them. The CDR3 contains 15 residues. The V gene's germline CDR1 is MNHNY and CDR2 SVGAGI (reference sequence). In nucleotides, the CDR3 is TGTGCCAGCAGTTACGAGGGATCCATGAACACTGAAGCTTTCTTT. Translation: CASSYEGSMNTEAFF.

The chain combines TRBV5-6 with TRBJ2-7, with TRBD2 matching over 11 bases. CDR1 SGHDT and CDR2 YYEEEE come from the germline V gene. Unmatched junction bases numbered 6, after V lost 4 bases and J lost 3 bases. CDR3 length: 15 residues. The DNA of the CDR3 is TGTGCCAGCAGCCAAACTAGCGGGGGACGCTACGAGCAGTACTTC. Translated: CASSQTSGGRYEQYF.

The chain joins TRBV27 to TRBJ1-6; TRBD1 matches at 10 bases. Trimming took 5 bases from V and 3 from J; bases not matched to a gene: 10. The CDR3 has 18 residues. In germline, CDR1 is MNHEY, CDR2 SMNVEV (reference sequence). CDR3: CASSTGTGDFLYNSPLHF. For the CDR3, the DNA is TGTGCCAGCAGTACCGGGACAGGGGACTTCCTCTATAATTCACCCCTCCACTTT.

The gene calls are TRBV5-1 and TRBJ1-3; D is uncertain. Per the germline V gene, CDR1 is SGHRS and CDR2 is YFSETQ. CDR3 length: 15 residues. Deletions cut 2 bases from V and 4 bases from J, with 13 bases between. The CDR3 loop is CASSFLGVLGNTIYF. Written as DNA, the CDR3 is TGCGCCAGCAGCTTTTTGGGAGTTCTAGGAAACACCATATATTTT.

The V call is TRBV15, the J call TRBJ1-4; 8 bases line up with TRBD1. CDR3 length: 15 amino acids. V was pared by 3 bases and J by 5 bases, with 5 bases of the junction left unmatched. Germline CDR1 reads LNHNV; CDR2 reads YYDKDF (reference sequence). The chain's CDR3 is CATSSHRGDNEKLFF. The CDR3 DNA reads as TGTGCCACCAGCAGCCACAGGGGGGACAATGAAAAACTGTTTTTT.

V is TRBV9 and J is TRBJ2-2, with D perhaps matching TRBD2 (6 bases). Trimming removed 5 bases at V and 0 bases at J, with 11 bases between. This CDR3 is 15 amino acids long. Germline V gene lookup returns CDR1 SGDLS and CDR2 YYNGEE. The CDR3 sequence is CASRWGTSNTGELFF. The CDR3 DNA sequence: TGTGCCAGCAGGTGGGGGACTTCGAACACCGGGGAGCTGTTTTTT.

This clone was seen at least ten times. V and J are TRBV2 and TRBJ2-3; the match to TRBD2 covers 14 bases. V was pared by 4 bases and J by 5 bases, with 2 bases of the junction left unmatched. The CDR3 covers 15 residues. The germline CDR1 and CDR2 sequences are SNHLY and FYNNEI. CDR3 coding DNA: TGTGCCAGCAGTGGACTAGCGGGGGGGCAAGATACGCAGTATTTT. It specifies CASSGLAGGQDTQYF.

This chain uses TRBV7-2 with TRBJ2-3; unclear D gene. In germline, CDR1 is SGHTA, CDR2 FQGNSA. The CDR3 is 12 amino acids. V was clipped by 3 bases and J by 2 bases, with 3 bases between them. This CDR3 reads CASSFITDTQYF. The CDR3 region has the DNA TGTGCCAGCAGCTTCATCACAGATACGCAGTATTTT.

This sequence joins TRBV4-3 and TRBJ1-2; possible D gene TRBD1, 6 bases. This CDR3 is 13 amino acids long. The germline gives CDR1 LGHNA, CDR2 YSLEER. V was clipped by 5 bases and J by 4 bases, with 11 bases between them. In nucleotides, the CDR3 is TGCGCCAGCAGCGGGGGCCGGCTCTATGGCTACACCTTC. This gives the protein CASSGGRLYGYTF.

The table lists this clone with a few counts. The chain links TRBV10-3 to TRBJ1-3, with 8 bases aligning to TRBD1. The CDR3 is 15 residues long. V lost 3 bases to trimming and J lost 3 bases; unmatched junction nucleotides: 4. Per the germline V gene, CDR1 is ENHRY and CDR2 is SYGVKD. The CDR3 sequence: CAISEGRGLGNTIYF. DNA of the CDR3: TGTGCCATCAGTGAAGGCAGGGGGCTTGGAAACACCATATATTTT.

V is TRBV5-1 and J is TRBJ2-2; 7 bases are a match to TRBD1. The germline V gene encodes CDR1 SGHRS and CDR2 YFSETQ. The CDR3 length is 15 residues. The V gene end was trimmed by 3 bases and the J gene end by 0 bases; junction bases not matched to a gene: 2. As DNA, the CDR3 is TGCGCCAGCAGCTACGACAGGGCGAACACCGGGGAGCTGTTTTTT. This gives the protein CASSYDRANTGELFF.

This clone was detected only once. The chain links TRBV28 to TRBJ1-4; TRBD1 matches 7 bases. CDR1 MDHEN and CDR2 SYDVKM come from the germline V gene. The CDR3 length is 18 residues. With 6 bases clipped from V and 4 bases from J, the junction kept 17 bases outside the gene matches. The CDR3 is CASSLIRDRLIRNEKLFF. Here the CDR3 DNA reads TGTGCCAGCAGCCTGATCCGGGACAGACTAATTCGTAATGAAAAACTGTTTTTT.

V gene TRBV28 combines with J gene TRBJ1-2; D remains ambiguous. With 3 bases removed from V and 8 bases from J, the gap between germline ends came to 13 bases. This CDR3 has 13 residues. CDR1 and CDR2 from the germline V gene are MDHEN and SYDVKM. The CDR3 here is CASSLNSLRGYTF. The DNA of the CDR3 is TGTGCCAGCAGTTTGAACTCTTTGAGGGGCTACACCTTC.

The rearrangement links TRBV6-5 to TRBJ1-4; 7 nucleotides agree with TRBD1. The CDR3 length is 15 residues. The germline V gene encodes CDR1 MNHEY and CDR2 SVGAGI. J gave up 0 bases and V 11 bases, and 9 bases lay outside the gene matches. The CDR3 reads CAAQSQGATNEKLFF. The CDR3 DNA reads TGTGCCGCACAGAGTCAGGGGGCAACTAATGAAAAACTGTTTTTT.

CDR3 sequence: CASSGREFWVSTDPGYTF. The CDR3 DNA is TGCGCCAGCAGCGGACGGGAGTTTTGGGTCTCAACTGATCCCGGCTACACCTTC. The chain joins TRBV4-1 to TRBJ1-2, with no clear D. Trimming removed 5 bases from V and 8 bases from J, with 30 bases in between. The CDR3 length is 18 residues. Germline-derived CDR1 and CDR2 are MGHRA and YSYEKL.

V is TRBV27 and J is TRBJ2-2, with D perhaps TRBD1 (6 bases). The germline V and J ends were trimmed by 0 bases and 4 bases, with 9 bases remaining between them. CDR3 size: 15 residues. Germline-derived CDR1 and CDR2 are MNHEY and SMNVEV (reference sequence). The CDR3 protein is CASSLSQGTTGELFF. DNA of the CDR3: TGTGCCAGCAGTTTATCCCAGGGGACCACCGGGGAGCTGTTTTTT.

The chain carries TRBV19 and TRBJ1-6, with TRBD1 as a possible D gene (6 bases). Per the germline V gene, CDR1 is LNHDA and CDR2 is SQIVND (reference sequence). This CDR3 comprises 14 residues. V lost 3 bases and J 9 bases, leaving 12 bases between the germline ends. CDR3 region: CASSMAGDTSPLHF. The CDR3 bases are TGTGCCAGTAGTATGGCAGGGGATACTTCACCCCTCCACTTT.

CDR3 protein: CASSQDRANSPLHF. In nucleotides, the CDR3 is TGTGCCAGCTCCCAGGACAGGGCTAATTCACCCCTCCACTTT. This sequence joins TRBV28 and TRBJ1-6, with 8 bases matching TRBD1. The CDR3 runs to 14 residues. After removal of 8 bases from V and 6 bases from J, the junction contained 6 bases not matched to a gene. Germline CDR1 is MDHEN and CDR2 is SYDVKM.

The CDR3 reads CSASQPGGEASGANVLTF. The CDR3 nucleotides are TGCAGTGCTAGTCAGCCCGGGGGGGAGGCCTCTGGGGCCAACGTCCTGACTTTC. The rearrangement uses TRBV20-1 and TRBJ2-6, with 8 bases identical to TRBD2. The CDR3 contains 18 residues. The V segment lost 3 bases and the J segment 0 bases; nucleotides outside the gene matches: 10. The germline CDR1 and CDR2 sequences are DFQATT and SNEGSKA (reference sequence).

With regard to this clone: This specimen includes other DNA sequences encoding the same CDR3. This chain joins TRBV27 and TRBJ2-7; maybe TRBD2 (5 bases). The CDR3 covers 12 residues. From germline, CDR1 is MNHEY and CDR2 SMNVEV (reference sequence). Trimming took off 2 bases at V and 6 bases at J, with 8 bases between the two ends. In DNA form, the CDR3 reads TGTGCCAGCAGTTTACTCGAGGGCGAGCAGTACTTC. Its protein is CASSLLEGEQYF.

The chain uses TRBV18 and TRBJ1-4; 8 positions match TRBD1. This CDR3 is 16 amino acids long. Germline V gene data show CDR1 as KGHSH and CDR2 as LQKENI. Trimming at V came to 1 base and at J to 4 bases, leaving 5 bases not matched to a gene. CDR3 sequence (DNA): TGTGCCAGCTCACCACGCGGGACAGGTTTTAATGAAAAACTGTTTTTT. Its protein product is CASSPRGTGFNEKLFF.

This rearrangement joins TRBV6-2 or TRBV6-3 to TRBJ2-5; D remains ambiguous. V was trimmed by 2 bases and J by 2 bases, leaving 9 bases between them. The CDR3 sequence is 14 residues long. Looked up from germline, CDR1 is MNHEY and CDR2 is SVGEGT. The CDR3 loop reads CASSYRVRQETQYF. The CDR3 coding sequence is TGTGCCAGCAGTTACCGGGTCAGACAAGAGACCCAGTACTTC.

The rearrangement uses TRBV18 and TRBJ1-5; TRBD1 agrees at 12 bases. Trimming cost V 6 bases and J 5 bases; bases outside gene matches: 8. Germline V gives CDR1 KGHSH, CDR2 LQKENI. The CDR3 runs to 16 residues. Here the CDR3 DNA reads TGTGCCAGCTCTCATGGGACAGGGGGCTCCCATCAGCCCCAGCATTTT. This sequence encodes CASSHGTGGSHQPQHF.

The chain recombines TRBV5-6 with TRBJ2-4; 15 nucleotides agree with TRBD2. Germline CDR1 reads SGHDT; CDR2 reads YYEEEE. CDR3 length: 14 amino acids. Trimming removed 4 bases from V and 13 bases from J; junction bases left unmatched: 6. The CDR3 spells CASSVGLAGGAQYF. Written as DNA, the CDR3 is TGTGCCAGCAGCGTGGGACTAGCGGGGGGAGCACAGTACTTC.

V is TRBV10-3 and J is TRBJ1-2; perhaps TRBD1 as D (5 bases). Germline V gene lookup returns CDR1 ENHRY and CDR2 SYGVKD. Trimming cost V 1 base and J 7 bases, with 25 bases left between them. The length of the CDR3 is 18 residues. This CDR3 reads CAISEYGRPGSGGIGYTF. The CDR3 DNA follows: TGTGCCATCAGTGAGTACGGTCGGCCAGGGTCAGGTGGTATTGGCTACACCTTC.

A word on this clone: This specimen includes other DNA sequences encoding the same CDR3. The rearrangement joins TRBV18 to TRBJ2-7; TRBD1 is a possible D gene (5 bases). CDR1 is KGHSH and CDR2 is LQKENI in the germline V gene. With 6 bases removed from V and 1 base from J, the gap between germline ends came to 10 bases. The CDR3 is made up of 13 amino acids. The CDR3 region has the DNA TGTGCCAGCTCCCCTCAGGGTTCCTACGAGCAGTACTTC. Translated: CASSPQGSYEQYF.